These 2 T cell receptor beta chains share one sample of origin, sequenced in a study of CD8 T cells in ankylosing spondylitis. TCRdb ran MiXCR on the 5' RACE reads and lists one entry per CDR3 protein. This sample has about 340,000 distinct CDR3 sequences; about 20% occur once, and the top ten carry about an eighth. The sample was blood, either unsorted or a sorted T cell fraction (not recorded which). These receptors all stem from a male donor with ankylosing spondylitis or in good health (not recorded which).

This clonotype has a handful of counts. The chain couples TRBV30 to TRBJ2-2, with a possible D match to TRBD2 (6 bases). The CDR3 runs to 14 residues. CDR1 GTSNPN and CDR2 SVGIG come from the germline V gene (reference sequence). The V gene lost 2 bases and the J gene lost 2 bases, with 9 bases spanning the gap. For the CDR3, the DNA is TGTGCCTGGAGTTGGGACTTAAACACCGGGGAGCTGTTTTTT. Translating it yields CAWSWDLNTGELFF.

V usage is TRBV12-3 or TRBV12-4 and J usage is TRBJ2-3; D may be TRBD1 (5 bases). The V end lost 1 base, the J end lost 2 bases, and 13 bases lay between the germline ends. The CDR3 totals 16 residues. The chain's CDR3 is CASSLGQGYSTDTQYF. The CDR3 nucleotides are TGTGCCAGCAGTTTAGGCCAGGGTTATTCCACAGATACGCAGTATTTT.